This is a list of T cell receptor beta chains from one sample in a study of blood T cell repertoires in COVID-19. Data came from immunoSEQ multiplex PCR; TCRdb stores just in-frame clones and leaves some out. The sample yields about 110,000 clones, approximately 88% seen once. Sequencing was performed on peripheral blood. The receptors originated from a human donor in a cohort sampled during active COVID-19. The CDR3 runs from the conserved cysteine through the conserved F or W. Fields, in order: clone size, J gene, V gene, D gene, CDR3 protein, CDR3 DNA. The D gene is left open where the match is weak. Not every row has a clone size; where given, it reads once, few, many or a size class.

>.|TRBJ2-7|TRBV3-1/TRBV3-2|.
CASSSRADRSSYEQYF
TGTGCCAGCAGTTCAAGAGCAGACAGAAGCTCCTACGAGCAGTACTTC
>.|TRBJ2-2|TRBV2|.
CASSDTSGELFF
TGTGCCAGCAGCGATACTTCCGGGGAGCTGTTTTTT
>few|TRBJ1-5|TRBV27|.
CASSLSYRAGGQPQHF
TGTGCCAGCAGTTTATCGTACAGGGCTGGAGGTCAGCCCCAGCATTTT
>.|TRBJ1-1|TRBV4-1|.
CASSQAPGWDEAFF
TGCGCCAGCAGCCAGGCCCCAGGGTGGGATGAAGCTTTCTTT
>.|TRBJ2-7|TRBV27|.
CASRPGASDYEQYF
TGTGCCAGCAGACCGGGAGCTTCAGACTACGAGCAGTACTTC
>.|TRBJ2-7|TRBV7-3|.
CASSFGPPLSYEQYF
TGTGCCAGCAGCTTCGGTCCTCCTCTCTCCTACGAGCAGTACTTC
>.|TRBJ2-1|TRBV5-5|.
CASSLLPGPPGEQFF
TGTGCCAGCAGCCTTTTACCGGGTCCTCCGGGTGAGCAGTTCTTC
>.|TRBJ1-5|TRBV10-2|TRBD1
CASSELAGGQPQHF
TGCGCCAGCAGTGAGTTGGCAGGGGGCCAGCCCCAGCATTTT
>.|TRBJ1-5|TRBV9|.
CASSVGSGGNQPQHF
TGTGCCAGCAGCGTAGGGTCAGGGGGCAATCAGCCCCAGCATTTT
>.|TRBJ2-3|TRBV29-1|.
CSVGGQGGDTQYF
TGCAGCGTTGGAGGCCAGGGAGGAGATACGCAGTATTTT
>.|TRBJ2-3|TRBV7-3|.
CASSSGQAADTQYF
TGTGCCAGCAGCTCAGGGCAGGCAGCAGATACGCAGTATTTT
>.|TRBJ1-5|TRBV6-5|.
CASRRGGGNQPQHF
TGTGCCAGCAGAAGGGGAGGGGGCAATCAGCCCCAGCATTTT
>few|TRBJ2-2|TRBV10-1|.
CASSPGNTGELFF
TGCGCCAGCAGTCCAGGGAACACCGGGGAGCTGTTTTTT
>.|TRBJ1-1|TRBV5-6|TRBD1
CASSWGDSWTEAFF
TGTGCCAGCAGCTGGGGGGACAGCTGGACTGAAGCTTTCTTT
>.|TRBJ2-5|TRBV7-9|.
CASSLNMQETQYF
TGTGCCAGCAGCTTAAATATGCAAGAGACCCAGTACTTC
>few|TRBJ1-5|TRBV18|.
CASSSVGANSNQPQHF
TGTGCCAGCTCTTCGGTGGGGGCTAATAGCAATCAGCCCCAGCATTTT
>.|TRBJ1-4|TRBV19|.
CASHPYDTLKLFF
TGTGCCAGCCACCCTTATGACACATTGAAACTGTTTTTT
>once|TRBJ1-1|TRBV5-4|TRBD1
CASSFPGGEDNTEAFF
TGTGCCAGCAGCTTCCCAGGGGGCGAGGATAACACTGAAGCTTTCTTT
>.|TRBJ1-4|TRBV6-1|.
CASSEGLAANEKLFF
TGTGCCAGCAGTGAGGGGCTTGCGGCTAATGAAAAACTGTTTTTT
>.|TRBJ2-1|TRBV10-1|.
CASSESAGTNEQFF
TGCGCCAGCAGTGAGTCGGCGGGTACCAATGAGCAGTTCTTC
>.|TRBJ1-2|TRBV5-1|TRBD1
CASSFTGGYGYTF
TGCGCCAGCAGCTTTACAGGGGGATATGGCTACACCTTC
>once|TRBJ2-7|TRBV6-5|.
CASSPPGRKGQQYF
TGTGCCAGCAGTCCCCCCGGGCGGAAGGGGCAGCAGTACTTC